This TCR beta chain is from a study of cytomegalovirus exposure and HLA in healthy donors. Study-level points and caveats: The study dropped some indistinguishable V segments, TRBV6-2 and TRBV6-3 among them.

As for this clone: The antigen is unknown.

The PCR used 60 Vbeta and 13 Jbeta primers. Here immunoSEQ multiplex PCR was the method, and the copy in TCRdb shows in-frame clones only, minus some. Of some 130,000 clones in the sample, roughly 80% were seen once. Germline-derived CDR1 and CDR2 are MGHDK and SYGVNS. The CDR3 runs 13 residues. V was shortened by 2 bases and J by 4 bases, with 6 bases between the two germline ends. Sequences were obtained from PBMCs. This TCR was recovered from a girl aged 2 to 10 in good health and CMV-seronegative. The chain recombines TRBV25-1 with TRBJ1-5, with D possibly matching TRBD1 (5 bases). CDR3 region: CASSEAGNQPQHF. DNA of the CDR3: TGTGCCAGCAGTGAAGCAGGGAATCAGCCCCAGCATTTT. Full variable domain (rest looked up from reference TRBV25-1 and TRBJ1-5): EADIYQTPRYLVIGTGKKITLECSQTMGHDKMYWYQQDPGMELHLIHYSYGVNSTEKGDLSSESTVSRIRTEHFPLTLESARPSHTSQYLCASSEAGNQPQHFGDGTRLSIL.